These 8 T cell receptor beta chains share one sample of origin, sequenced in a study of T-cell memory formation after mild COVID-19. TCRdb itself ran the 5' RACE reads through MiXCR, one entry per CDR3 protein. The repertoire consists of roughly 180,000 distinct CDR3 sequences, with 15% to 20% occurring once and the leading ten covering around 3.9%. The sequenced sample was PBMCs or a T cell subset sorted from them (not recorded which). The source of these receptors is a young man who had mild COVID-19 (a few samples of this study predate the infection). Cell type and time point are not known.

This chain joins TRBV9 and TRBJ2-3; D possibly corresponds to TRBD2 (5 bases). The ends were cut back, 2 bases at V and 6 bases at J, with 13 bases in the middle. Per the germline V gene, CDR1 is SGDLS and CDR2 is YYNGEE. This CDR3 is built from 14 residues. The CDR3 region is CASSVVPGGDTQYF. The CDR3 region has the DNA TGTGCCAGCAGCGTTGTCCCGGGCGGGGATACGCAGTATTTT.

The DNA for the CDR3 is TGCAGTGCTAGGCCGGGTGCAGTCGGGGAGCTGTTTTTT. Protein: CSARPGAVGELFF. This chain connects TRBV20-1 to TRBJ2-2; no definite D call. V lost 3 bases and J 7 bases, leaving 12 bases between the germline ends. The germline CDR1 and CDR2 sequences are DFQATT and SNEGSKA (reference sequence). The CDR3 contains 13 residues.

V gene TRBV10-3 combines with J gene TRBJ2-5; D is unresolved. Between the trimmed V and J ends, which lost 3 bases and 7 bases, there was a span of 12 bases. Germline CDR1 and CDR2: ENHRY and SYGVKD. CDR3 length equals 13 residues. Here the CDR3 DNA reads TGTGCCATCAGTGATGGAGCCGAGGTGACCCAGTACTTC. Translation: CAISDGAEVTQYF.

This clonotype was picked up a small number of times. CDR3 sequence reads: CASSLDGTLAYEQYV. In DNA, the CDR3 is TGCGCCAGCAGCTTGGACGGGACTCTGGCCTACGAGCAGTACGTC. The V and J genes are TRBV5-1 and TRBJ2-7; D perhaps matches TRBD2 (6 bases). This CDR3 is 15 amino acids long. The ends were cut back, 0 bases at V and 2 bases at J, with 12 bases in the middle. Germline V gives CDR1 SGHRS, CDR2 YFSETQ.

The chain has TRBV7-2 and TRBJ1-4, with D tentatively TRBD1 (5 bases). The germline CDR1 and CDR2 sequences are SGHTA and FQGNSA. This CDR3 contains 14 residues. The V end lost 2 bases, the J end lost 6 bases, and 10 bases lay between the germline ends. The CDR3 reads CASSLSGEHEKLFF. The CDR3 nucleotides are TGTGCCAGCAGCTTATCGGGGGAACATGAAAAACTGTTTTTT.

This clonotype appeared a few times. The chain employs TRBV20-1 and TRBJ1-4, with 7 bases aligning to TRBD1. Germline values: CDR1 DFQATT, CDR2 SNEGSKA (reference sequence). V lost 6 bases, J lost 8 bases, and 15 bases stayed unmatched. CDR3 length: 15 residues. CDR3 residues: CSAQISGTQGEKLFF. Here the CDR3 DNA reads TGCAGTGCGCAAATCTCCGGGACACAGGGGGAAAAACTGTTTTTT.

The table lists this clonotype with a few counts. J is TRBJ1-1 and V is TRBV29-1; 9 nucleotides line up with TRBD1. The V segment lost 7 bases and the J segment 2 bases; nucleotides outside the gene matches: 17. Germline V gene sequence: CDR1 SQVTM, CDR2 ANQGSEA. The CDR3 consists of 17 residues. The chain's CDR3 is CSGASGTGTLVNTEAFF. The CDR3, as DNA: TGCAGCGGAGCTTCCGGGACAGGGACCCTGGTTAACACTGAAGCTTTCTTT.

This clonotype has just a few counts. V and J are TRBV20-1 and TRBJ2-4, with unresolved D. Germline loops: CDR1 DFQATT, CDR2 SNEGSKA (reference sequence). The CDR3 spans 13 residues. V gave up 0 bases and J gave up 1 base, with 4 bases separating them. The DNA for the CDR3 is TGCAGTGCTAGAGATAACGCCAAAAACATTCAGTACTTC. Translation: CSARDNAKNIQYF.